Listed below are T cell receptor beta chains from one sample, sequenced in a study of cytomegalovirus exposure and HLA in healthy donors. Sequencing was performed with immunoSEQ multiplex PCR; in TCRdb, only in-frame clones are kept and a portion is missing. The table records 100,000 to 150,000 clones, around 83% of them present only once. The sample comprised PBMCs. All receptors come from a woman aged 45-65 years in good health and CMV-seropositive. CDR3s include the opening cysteine and the closing phenylalanine or tryptophan. A D gene is named only where the DNA matches it firmly. Clone size is given for some rows only: seen once, a few or many times, or a class if the clone is expanded.

D gene	CDR3 length	V gene	clone size	J gene	CDR3 protein	CDR3 DNA
.	14	TRBV19	.	TRBJ2-2	CASSITGNTGELFF	TGTGCCAGTAGTATAACAGGGAACACCGGGGAGCTGTTTTTT
TRBD2	16	TRBV13	.	TRBJ2-7	CASSPPASGRLYEQYF	TGTGCCAGCAGCCCCCCGGCTAGCGGGAGGCTTTACGAGCAGTACTTC
.	14	TRBV6-5	.	TRBJ2-3	CASSYLGATDTQYF	TGTGCCAGCAGTTACTTAGGGGCCACAGATACGCAGTATTTT
.	17	TRBV7-9	.	TRBJ1-2	CASTLLLPGGQNYGYTF	TGTGCCAGCACTCTCCTTCTCCCCGGGGGGCAAAACTATGGCTACACCTTC
.	16	TRBV2	.	TRBJ1-4	CASSDHGEGGYEKLFF	TGTGCCAGCAGTGACCATGGGGAAGGGGGTTACGAAAAACTGTTTTTT
TRBD1	17	TRBV7-9	once	TRBJ2-3	CASTFNPQGGYGDTQYF	TGTGCCAGCACCTTTAATCCACAGGGGGGCTACGGAGATACGCAGTATTTT
.	14	TRBV18	.	TRBJ2-3	CASSPGAVGVAQYF	TGTGCCAGCTCACCAGGAGCGGTTGGGGTAGCGCAGTATTTT
.	15	TRBV2	.	TRBJ1-5	CASRNEQETNQPQHF	TGTGCCAGCAGGAACGAACAGGAGACCAATCAGCCCCAGCATTTT
.	13	TRBV7-2	.	TRBJ2-3	CASSHNRGGPLNF	TGTGCCAGCAGTCATAATCGCGGGGGCCCTCTGAATTTT
TRBD2	16	TRBV11-3	.	TRBJ2-1	CASSVNLAVSYNEQFF	TGTGCCAGCAGCGTCAACCTAGCGGTCTCCTACAATGAGCAGTTCTTC
.	15	TRBV28	.	TRBJ1-1	CASSGRGPSRTEAFF	TGTGCCAGCAGCGGGAGAGGGCCCAGTCGTACTGAAGCTTTCTTT
TRBD1	15	TRBV7-9	.	TRBJ2-3	CASSPGDSLTDTQYF	TGTGCCAGCAGTCCTGGGGACAGCCTTACAGATACGCAGTATTTT
.	13	TRBV7-9	.	TRBJ1-5	CASSLEQLQPQHF	TGTGCCAGCAGCTTAGAACAGCTACAGCCCCAGCATTTT
TRBD2	15	TRBV2	.	TRBJ2-5	CASFGAGGVQETQYF	TGTGCCAGCTTCGGCGCGGGGGGCGTGCAAGAGACCCAGTACTTC
.	15	TRBV9	.	TRBJ2-3	CASSVSVFRTDTQYF	TGTGCCAGCAGCGTATCGGTATTCCGCACAGATACGCAGTATTTT